The TCR beta chain described here comes from a study of T cells expressing NK-cell markers. Notes on the study in general: Several donors likewise had their CD3+CD56-NKG2C+ fraction led by these clonotypes.

The CDR3 loop spans 13 amino acids. Germline-derived CDR1 and CDR2 are DFQATT and SNEGSKA (reference sequence). As to this clonotype: Its antigen is not known.

Libraries used 5'RACE template switching adding universal primer site and UMIs. From the 5' RACE reads, TCRdb lists one entry per CDR3 protein and no DNA. Here the sample table reports 400,000 or so distinct CDR3 sequences. The sequenced sample consisted of blood T cells: a sorted CD56 or NKG2C T cell subset, CD4+ or CD8+ T cells, or bulk PBMC T cells (not recorded which). The rearrangement links TRBV20-1 to TRBJ1-2. This TCR was recovered from a woman aged 50 to 65 in good health. The CDR3 here is CSAPLSVNYGYTF.